This is a list of T cell receptor beta chains from one sample in a study of T cells in Graves' hyperthyroidism and ophthalmopathy. Each CDR3 protein is one row after TCRdb ran MiXCR on the multiplex PCR reads. The sample holds roughly 330,000 distinct CDR3 sequences, roughly 15% seen once. Sequencing was done on a sample of blood. These receptors all come from a man younger than 45 with Graves' hyperthyroidism. Both conserved end residues are part of each CDR3. Fields, in order: CDR3 DNA, CDR3 protein, clone size, D gene, J gene, V gene. D genes are given only for firm matches. The listing skips clone size in some rows; elsewhere it reads once, few, many or a size class.

TGTGCCAGCAGCCAAGTATCCGGCGGGCTCACAGATACGCAGTATTTT | CASSQVSGGLTDTQYF | many | - | TRBJ2-3 | TRBV3-1
TGCGCCAGCAGCCAAGGGTGGGCCTACGAGCAGTACTTC | CASSQGWAYEQYF | few | - | TRBJ2-7 | TRBV4-1
TGTGCCATCAGTGAGTCGTCCCCACACGAGCAGTACTTC | CAISESSPHEQYF | - | - | TRBJ2-7 | TRBV10-3
TGTGCCAGCTCACCCCACCAGAGGGAGGCCTTTCGCAATGAGCAGTTCTTC | CASSPHQREAFRNEQFF | - | - | TRBJ2-1 | TRBV18
TGTGCCAGCTCGCCTAACAGGGGTAGCTCCTACAATGAGCAGTTCTTC | CASSPNRGSSYNEQFF | - | TRBD1 | TRBJ2-1 | TRBV18
TGTGCCTGGAGTGTAATCGTGGGGGTCGGGGGCTACACCTTC | CAWSVIVGVGGYTF | many | - | TRBJ1-2 | TRBV30
TGTGCCAGCAGTGAGCCCGGGGGACGGGGTACCTACGAGCAGTACTTC | CASSEPGGRGTYEQYF | few | - | TRBJ2-7 | TRBV25-1
TGTGCCAGCTCACCATTGGGTGAGCAGTTCTTC | CASSPLGEQFF | many | - | TRBJ2-1 | TRBV18
TGTGCCAGCAGCGTAGGGGGAGGGCCTCTCTCCTACGAGCAGTACTTC | CASSVGGGPLSYEQYF | few | TRBD2 | TRBJ2-7 | TRBV9
TGTGCCAGCAGCTTAGAGGGACAGTACTACGAGCAGTACTTC | CASSLEGQYYEQYF | few | TRBD1 | TRBJ2-7 | TRBV7-9
TGCGCCAGCAGCCCCGTGAGGGACGGGAGCGGGAAGACCCAGTACTTC | CASSPVRDGSGKTQYF | - | TRBD2 | TRBJ2-5 | TRBV5-1
TGTGCCAGCAGTATAACCGGGACTTCCTACAATGAGCAGTTCTTC | CASSITGTSYNEQFF | many | - | TRBJ2-1 | TRBV6-1
TGCGCCAGCAGCTTAGGACAGCTTGCCCCTTACGAGCAGGGCAGACGGTACTTC | CASSLGQLAPYEQGRRYF | many | - | TRBJ2-7 | TRBV5-1
TGCGCCAGCAGTGAGTCGGGAGGGGAAGGTTATCAGCCCCAGCATTTT | CASSESGGEGYQPQHF | - | - | TRBJ1-5 | TRBV6-1
TGCAGCGTTGATGACAGGGGCTATGAGCAGTTCTTC | CSVDDRGYEQFF | many | TRBD1 | TRBJ2-1 | TRBV29-1
TGTGCCAGCAGTTCATTGGGCCAGCCCCAGCATTTT | CASSSLGQPQHF | few | - | TRBJ1-5 | TRBV28
TGTGCCAGCAGTATAAGCGGTAGGTCCTACAATGAGCAGTTCTTC | CASSISGRSYNEQFF | many | - | TRBJ2-1 | TRBV28
TGTGCCAGCAGCAATTACGGGGGGGGTAGCACAGATACGCAGTATTTT | CASSNYGGGSTDTQYF | many | TRBD2 | TRBJ2-3 | TRBV11-2
TGTGCCAGCAGACGAGGGACCACCAATGAGCAGTTCTTC | CASRRGTTNEQFF | many | - | TRBJ2-1 | TRBV6-2/TRBV6-3
TGTGCCACCAGCAGAGAGGGCGTCTCCTACAATGAGCAGTTCTTC | CATSREGVSYNEQFF | many | - | TRBJ2-1 | TRBV15